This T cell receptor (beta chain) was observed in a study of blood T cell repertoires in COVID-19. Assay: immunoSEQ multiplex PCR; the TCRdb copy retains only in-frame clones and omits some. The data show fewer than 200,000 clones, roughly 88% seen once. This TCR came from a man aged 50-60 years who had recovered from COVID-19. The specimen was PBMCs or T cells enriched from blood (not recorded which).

DNA for the CDR3: TGTGCCAGCTCGAGGACAGAGTTAAGCTCCTACAATGAGCAGTTCTTC. The encoded protein is CASSRTELSSYNEQFF. This chain connects TRBV18 to TRBJ2-1; D perhaps matches TRBD1 (6 bases). CDR3 length equals 16 residues. V lost 6 bases and J lost 0, with 15 bases in between. CDR1 is KGHSH and CDR2 is LQKENI in the germline V gene.